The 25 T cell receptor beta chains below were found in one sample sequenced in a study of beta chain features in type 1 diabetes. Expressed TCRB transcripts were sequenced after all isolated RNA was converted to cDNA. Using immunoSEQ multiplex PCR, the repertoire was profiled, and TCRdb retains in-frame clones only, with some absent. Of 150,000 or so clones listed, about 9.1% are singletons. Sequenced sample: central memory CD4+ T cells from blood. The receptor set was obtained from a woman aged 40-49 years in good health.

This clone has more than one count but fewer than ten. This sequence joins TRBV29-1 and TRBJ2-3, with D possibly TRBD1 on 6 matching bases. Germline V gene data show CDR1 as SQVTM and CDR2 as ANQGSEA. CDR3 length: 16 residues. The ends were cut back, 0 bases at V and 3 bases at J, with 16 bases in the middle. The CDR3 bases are TGCAGCGTTGAAGATCGGCTACGCAGGGGTACAGATACGCAGTATTTT. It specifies CSVEDRLRRGTDTQYF.

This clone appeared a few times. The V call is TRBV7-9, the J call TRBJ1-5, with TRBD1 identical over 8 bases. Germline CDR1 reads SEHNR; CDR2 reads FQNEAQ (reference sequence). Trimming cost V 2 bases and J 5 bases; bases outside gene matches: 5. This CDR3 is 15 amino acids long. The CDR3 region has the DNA TGTGCCAGCAGCTTACAGGGGGCTAGGGATCAGCCCCAGCATTTT. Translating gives CASSLQGARDQPQHF.

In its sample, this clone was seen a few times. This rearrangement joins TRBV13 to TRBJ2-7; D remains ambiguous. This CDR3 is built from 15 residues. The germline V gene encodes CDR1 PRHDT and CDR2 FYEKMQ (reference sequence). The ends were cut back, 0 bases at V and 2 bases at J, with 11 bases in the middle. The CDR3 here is CASSLGLTPTYEQYF. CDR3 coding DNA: TGTGCCAGCAGCTTAGGCCTTACACCGACCTACGAGCAGTACTTC.

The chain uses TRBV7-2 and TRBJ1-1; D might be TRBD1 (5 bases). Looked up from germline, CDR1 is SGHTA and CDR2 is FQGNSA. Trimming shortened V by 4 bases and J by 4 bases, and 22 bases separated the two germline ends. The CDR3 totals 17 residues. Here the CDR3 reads CASSSALGVGRGTEAFF. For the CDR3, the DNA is TGTGCCAGCAGCTCGGCGTTAGGGGTTGGGAGGGGCACTGAAGCTTTCTTT. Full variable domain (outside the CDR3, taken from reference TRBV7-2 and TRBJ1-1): GAGVSQSPSNKVTEKGKDVELRCDPISGHTALYWYRQSLGQGLEFLIYFQGNSAPDKSGLPSDRFSAERTGGSVSTLTIQRTQQEDSAVYLCASSSALGVGRGTEAFFGQGTRLTVV.

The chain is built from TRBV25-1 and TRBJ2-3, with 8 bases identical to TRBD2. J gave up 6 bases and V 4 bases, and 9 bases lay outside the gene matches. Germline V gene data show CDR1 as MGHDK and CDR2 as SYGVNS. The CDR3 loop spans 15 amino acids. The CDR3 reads CASSAFGGEGDTQYF. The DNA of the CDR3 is TGTGCCAGCAGTGCTTTCGGGGGGGAGGGGGATACGCAGTATTTT. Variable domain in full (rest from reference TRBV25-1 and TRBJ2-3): EADIYQTPRYLVIGTGKKITLECSQTMGHDKMYWYQQDPGMELHLIHYSYGVNSTEKGDLSSESTVSRIRTEHFPLTLESARPSHTSQYLCASSAFGGEGDTQYFGPGTRLTVL.

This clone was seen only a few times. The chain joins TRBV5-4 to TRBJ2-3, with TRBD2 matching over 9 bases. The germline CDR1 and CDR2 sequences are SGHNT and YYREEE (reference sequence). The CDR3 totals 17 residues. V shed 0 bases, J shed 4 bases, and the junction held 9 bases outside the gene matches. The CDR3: CASSLAARGGGSDTQYF. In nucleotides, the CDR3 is TGTGCCAGCAGCTTGGCGGCGCGGGGGGGCGGCTCAGATACGCAGTATTTT. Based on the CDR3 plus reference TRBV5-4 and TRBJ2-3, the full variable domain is ETGVTQSPTHLIKTRGQQVTLRCSSQSGHNTVSWYQQALGQGPQFIFQYYREEENGRGNFPPRFSGLQFPNYSSELNVNALELDDSALYLCASSLAARGGGSDTQYFGPGTRLTVL.

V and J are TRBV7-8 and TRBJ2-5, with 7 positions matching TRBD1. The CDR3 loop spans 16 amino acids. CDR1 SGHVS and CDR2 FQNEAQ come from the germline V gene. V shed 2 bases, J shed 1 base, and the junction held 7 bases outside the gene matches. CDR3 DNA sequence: TGTGCCAGCAGCTTAATCGGAACAGGGGTCCAAGAGACCCAGTACTTC. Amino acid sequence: CASSLIGTGVQETQYF.

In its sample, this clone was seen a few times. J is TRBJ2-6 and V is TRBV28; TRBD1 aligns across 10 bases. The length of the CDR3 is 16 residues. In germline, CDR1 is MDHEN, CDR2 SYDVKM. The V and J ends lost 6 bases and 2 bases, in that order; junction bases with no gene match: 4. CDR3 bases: TGTGCCAGCAGCCCCGGGACAGGGGCTGGGGCCAACGTCCTGACTTTC. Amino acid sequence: CASSPGTGAGANVLTF.

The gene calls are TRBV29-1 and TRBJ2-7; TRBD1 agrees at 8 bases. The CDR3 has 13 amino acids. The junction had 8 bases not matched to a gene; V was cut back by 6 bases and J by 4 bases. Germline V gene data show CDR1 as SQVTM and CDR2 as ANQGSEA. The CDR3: CSVGPRQGYEQYF. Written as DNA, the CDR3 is TGCAGCGTGGGCCCCCGACAGGGGTACGAGCAGTACTTC.

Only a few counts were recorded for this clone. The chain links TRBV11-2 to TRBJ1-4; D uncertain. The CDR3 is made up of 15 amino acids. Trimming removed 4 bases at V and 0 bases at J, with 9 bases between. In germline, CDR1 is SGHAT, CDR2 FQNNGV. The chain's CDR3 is CASSSAEATNEKLFF. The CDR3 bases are TGTGCCAGCAGCTCCGCGGAGGCAACTAATGAAAAACTGTTTTTT.

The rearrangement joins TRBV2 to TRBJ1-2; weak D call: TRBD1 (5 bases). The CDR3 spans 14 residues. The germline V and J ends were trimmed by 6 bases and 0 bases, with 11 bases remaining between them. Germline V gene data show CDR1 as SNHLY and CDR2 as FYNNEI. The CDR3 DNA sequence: TGTGCCAGCAGGGATGGACACACTAACTATGGCTACACCTTC. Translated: CASRDGHTNYGYTF. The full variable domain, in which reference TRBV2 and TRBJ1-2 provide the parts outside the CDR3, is EPEVTQTPSHQVTQMGQEVILRCVPISNHLYFYWYRQILGQKVEFLVSFYNNEISEKSEIFDDQFSVERPDGSNFTLKIRSTKLEDSAMYFCASRDGHTNYGYTFGSGTRLTVV.

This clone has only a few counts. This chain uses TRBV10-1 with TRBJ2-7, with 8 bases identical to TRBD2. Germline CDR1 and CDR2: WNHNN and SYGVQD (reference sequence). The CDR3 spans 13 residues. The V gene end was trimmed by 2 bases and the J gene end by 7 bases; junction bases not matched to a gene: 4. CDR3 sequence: CASSERGGEEQYF. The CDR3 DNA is TGCGCCAGCAGTGAGCGGGGGGGCGAAGAGCAGTACTTC.

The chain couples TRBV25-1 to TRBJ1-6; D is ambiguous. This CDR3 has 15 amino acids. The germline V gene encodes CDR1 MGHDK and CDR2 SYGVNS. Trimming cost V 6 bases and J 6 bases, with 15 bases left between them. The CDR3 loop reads CASSPWVGGNSPLHF. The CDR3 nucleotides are TGTGCCAGCAGCCCTTGGGTTGGAGGTAATTCACCCCTCCACTTT.

CDR3 residues: CASRDRQGWEQYF. The CDR3 DNA follows: TGCGCCAGCAGGGACCGACAGGGTTGGGAGCAGTACTTC. The V gene is TRBV10-2, the J gene TRBJ2-7, with 7 positions matching TRBD1. The CDR3 totals 13 residues. Unmatched junction bases numbered 9, after V lost 6 bases and J lost 7 bases. From germline, CDR1 is WSHSY and CDR2 SAAADI.

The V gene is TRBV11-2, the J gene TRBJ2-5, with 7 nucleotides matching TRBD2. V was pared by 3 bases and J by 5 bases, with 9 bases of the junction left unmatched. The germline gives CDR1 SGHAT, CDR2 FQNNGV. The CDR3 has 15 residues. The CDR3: CASSFGSVSGETQYF. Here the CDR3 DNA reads TGTGCCAGCAGCTTCGGGTCGGTTAGCGGGGAGACCCAGTACTTC.

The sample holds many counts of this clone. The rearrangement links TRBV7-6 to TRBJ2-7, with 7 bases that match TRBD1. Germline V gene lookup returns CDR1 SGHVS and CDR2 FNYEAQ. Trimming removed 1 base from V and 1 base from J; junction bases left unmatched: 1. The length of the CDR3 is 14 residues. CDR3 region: CASSLGDRSYEQYF. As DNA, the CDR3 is TGTGCCAGCAGCTTAGGGGACAGATCCTACGAGCAGTACTTC.

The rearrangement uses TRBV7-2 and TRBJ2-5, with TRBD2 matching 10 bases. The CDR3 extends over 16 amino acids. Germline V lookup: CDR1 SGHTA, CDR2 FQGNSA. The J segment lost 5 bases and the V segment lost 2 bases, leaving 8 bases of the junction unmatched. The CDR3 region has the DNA TGTGCCAGCAGCTTAAATAGCGGGGGGCCTGGGGAGACCCAGTACTTC. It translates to CASSLNSGGPGETQYF.

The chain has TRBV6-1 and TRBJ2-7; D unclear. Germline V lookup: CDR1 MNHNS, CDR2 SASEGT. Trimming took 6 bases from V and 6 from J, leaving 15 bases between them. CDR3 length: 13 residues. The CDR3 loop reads CASSSGPPAEQYF. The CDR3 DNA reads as TGTGCCAGCAGCTCGGGTCCGCCGGCCGAGCAGTACTTC.

CDR3 region: CASSDPGSVSNTQYF. In DNA, the CDR3 is TGTGCCAGCAGTGATCCAGGGTCGGTTTCAAATACGCAGTATTTT. This chain joins TRBV6-1 and TRBJ2-3, with D tentatively TRBD1 (5 bases). Between the trimmed V and J ends, which lost 3 bases and 7 bases, there was a span of 17 bases. The CDR3 totals 15 residues. CDR1 and CDR2 (germline): MNHNS, SASEGT.

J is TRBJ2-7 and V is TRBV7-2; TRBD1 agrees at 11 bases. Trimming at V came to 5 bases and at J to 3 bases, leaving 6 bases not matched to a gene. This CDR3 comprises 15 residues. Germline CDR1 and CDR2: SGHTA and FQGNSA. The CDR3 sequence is CASSQTGTGGYEQYF. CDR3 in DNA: TGTGCCAGCAGCCAAACCGGGACAGGGGGCTACGAGCAGTACTTC.

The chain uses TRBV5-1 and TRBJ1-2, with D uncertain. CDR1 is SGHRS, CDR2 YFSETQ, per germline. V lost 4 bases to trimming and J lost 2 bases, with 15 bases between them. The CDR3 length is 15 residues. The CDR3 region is CASSPEGLPNYGYTF. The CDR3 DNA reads TGCGCCAGCAGCCCGGAGGGCCTGCCCAACTATGGCTACACCTTC.

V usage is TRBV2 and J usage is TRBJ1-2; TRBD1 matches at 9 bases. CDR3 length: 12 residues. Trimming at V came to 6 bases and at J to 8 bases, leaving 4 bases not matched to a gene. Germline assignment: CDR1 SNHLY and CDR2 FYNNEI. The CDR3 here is CASRGTGPGYTF. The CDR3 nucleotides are TGTGCCAGCAGAGGGACAGGGCCGGGCTACACCTTC. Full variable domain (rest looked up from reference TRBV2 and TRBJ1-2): EPEVTQTPSHQVTQMGQEVILRCVPISNHLYFYWYRQILGQKVEFLVSFYNNEISEKSEIFDDQFSVERPDGSNFTLKIRSTKLEDSAMYFCASRGTGPGYTFGSGTRLTVV.

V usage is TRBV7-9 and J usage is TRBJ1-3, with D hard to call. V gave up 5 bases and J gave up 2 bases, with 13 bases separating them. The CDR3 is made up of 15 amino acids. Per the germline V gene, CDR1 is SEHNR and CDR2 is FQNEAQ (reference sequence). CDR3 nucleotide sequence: TGTGCCAGCAGCCGCTTCGAGGGTACTGGAAACACCATATATTTT. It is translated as CASSRFEGTGNTIYF.

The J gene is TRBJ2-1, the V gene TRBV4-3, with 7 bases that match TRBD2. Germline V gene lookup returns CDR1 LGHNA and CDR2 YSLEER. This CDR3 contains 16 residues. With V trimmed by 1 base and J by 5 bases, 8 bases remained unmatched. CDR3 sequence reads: CASSQGRGGSNNEQFF. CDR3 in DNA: TGCGCCAGCAGCCAAGGGAGGGGAGGGTCGAACAATGAGCAGTTCTTC.

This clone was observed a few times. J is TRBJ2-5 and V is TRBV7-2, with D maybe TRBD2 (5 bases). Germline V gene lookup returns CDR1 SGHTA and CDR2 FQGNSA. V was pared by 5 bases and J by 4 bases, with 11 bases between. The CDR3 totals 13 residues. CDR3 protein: CASSGLYGETQYF. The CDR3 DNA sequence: TGTGCCAGCAGCGGACTCTACGGAGAGACCCAGTACTTC. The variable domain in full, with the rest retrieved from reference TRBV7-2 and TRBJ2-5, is GAGVSQSPSNKVTEKGKDVELRCDPISGHTALYWYRQSLGQGLEFLIYFQGNSAPDKSGLPSDRFSAERTGGSVSTLTIQRTQQEDSAVYLCASSGLYGETQYFGPGTRLLVL.